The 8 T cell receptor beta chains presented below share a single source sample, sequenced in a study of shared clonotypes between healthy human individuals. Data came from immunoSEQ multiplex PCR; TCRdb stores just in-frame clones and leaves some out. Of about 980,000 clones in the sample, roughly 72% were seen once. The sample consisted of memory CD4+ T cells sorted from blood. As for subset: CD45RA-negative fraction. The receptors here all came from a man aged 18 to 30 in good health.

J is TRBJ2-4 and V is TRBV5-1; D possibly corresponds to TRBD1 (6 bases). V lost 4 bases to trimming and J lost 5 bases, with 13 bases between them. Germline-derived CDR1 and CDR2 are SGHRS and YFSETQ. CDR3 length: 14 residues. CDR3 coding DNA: TGCGCCAGCAGCCAGGGGACAAGTCAAAACATTCAGTACTTC. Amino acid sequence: CASSQGTSQNIQYF. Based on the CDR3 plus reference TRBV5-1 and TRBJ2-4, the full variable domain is KAGVTQTPRYLIKTRGQQVTLSCSPISGHRSVSWYQQTPGQGLQFLFEYFSETQRNKGNFPGRFSGRQFSNSRSEMNVSTLELGDSALYLCASSQGTSQNIQYFGAGTRLSVL.

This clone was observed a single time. CDR3 sequence reads: CASTQGRGYEQYF. The CDR3 DNA reads as TGTGCCAGCACACAGGGTAGGGGCTACGAGCAGTACTTC. The chain links TRBV28 to TRBJ2-7; weak D call: TRBD1 (6 bases). The CDR3 is 13 amino acids. Germline V gene data show CDR1 as MDHEN and CDR2 as SYDVKM. V dropped 7 bases and J dropped 3 bases, with 13 bases sitting between them. The entire variable domain, with the rest obtained from reference TRBV28 and TRBJ2-7, is as follows: DVKVTQSSRYLVKRTGEKVFLECVQDMDHENMFWYRQDPGLGLRLIYFSYDVKMKEKGDIPEGYSVSREKKERFSLILESASTNQTSMYLCASTQGRGYEQYFGPGTRLTVT.

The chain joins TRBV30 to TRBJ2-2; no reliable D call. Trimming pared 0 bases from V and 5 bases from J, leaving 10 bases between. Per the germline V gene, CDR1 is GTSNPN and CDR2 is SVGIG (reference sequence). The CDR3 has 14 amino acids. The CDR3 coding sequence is TGTGCCTGGAGTGTCACGTGGGGAACCGGGGAGCTGTTTTTT. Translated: CAWSVTWGTGELFF.

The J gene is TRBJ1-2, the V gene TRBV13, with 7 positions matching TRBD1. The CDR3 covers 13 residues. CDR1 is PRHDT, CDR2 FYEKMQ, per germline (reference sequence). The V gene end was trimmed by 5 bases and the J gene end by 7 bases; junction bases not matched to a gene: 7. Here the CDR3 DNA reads TGTGCCAGCAGCCGTGACAGGGACTCTGGCTACACCTTC. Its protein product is CASSRDRDSGYTF.

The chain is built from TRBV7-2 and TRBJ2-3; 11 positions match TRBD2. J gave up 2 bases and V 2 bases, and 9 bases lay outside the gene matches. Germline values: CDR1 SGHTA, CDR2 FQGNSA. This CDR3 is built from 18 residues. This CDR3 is CASSLIILAGGDTDTQYF. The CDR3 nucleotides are TGTGCCAGCAGCTTAATTATCCTAGCGGGGGGAGACACAGATACGCAGTATTTT.

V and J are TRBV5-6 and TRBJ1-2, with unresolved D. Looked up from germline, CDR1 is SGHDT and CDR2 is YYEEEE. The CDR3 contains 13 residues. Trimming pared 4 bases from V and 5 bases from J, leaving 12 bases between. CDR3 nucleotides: TGTGCCAGCAGCGTACCCCCTACTTATGGCTACACCTTC. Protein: CASSVPPTYGYTF.

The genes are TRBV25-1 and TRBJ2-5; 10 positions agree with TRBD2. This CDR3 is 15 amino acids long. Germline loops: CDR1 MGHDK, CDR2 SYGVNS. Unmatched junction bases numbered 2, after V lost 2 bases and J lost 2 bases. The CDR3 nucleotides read TGTGCCAGCAGTGAACTAGCGGGGGCTCAAGAGACCCAGTACTTC. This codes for CASSELAGAQETQYF.

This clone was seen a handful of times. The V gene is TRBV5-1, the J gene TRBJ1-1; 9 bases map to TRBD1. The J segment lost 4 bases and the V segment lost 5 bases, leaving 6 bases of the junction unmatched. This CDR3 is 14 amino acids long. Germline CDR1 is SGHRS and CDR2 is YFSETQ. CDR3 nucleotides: TGCGCCAGCAGGAGACAGGGGGACTTCACTGAAGCTTTCTTT. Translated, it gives CASRRQGDFTEAFF.